The sample holds many counts of the clone carrying this TCR beta chain. Time point indicated: before trial treatment. All of the donors were given nivolumab, ipilimumab, aspirin, low-dose cyclophosphamide and low-dose radiotherapy as part of RACIN, a single-arm trial. This specimen comes from a study of low-dose radiotherapy and immunotherapy resistance in tumors. Study in general: The study gave Cohort 2 1 Gy per fraction every two weeks, totaling 13 Gy over 26 weeks. The regimen for patients comprised intravenous nivolumab 240 mg every two weeks plus intravenous ipilimumab 1 mg/kg every six weeks.

TRAV- and TRBV-specific primers were used for first-strand cDNA, which covered alpha and beta chains. Both a constant-region primer and a V-primer adapter served to amplify TCRs across roughly 22 PCR cycles. The mRNA that was isolated underwent amplification by in vitro transcription. TCRdb re-derived calls from the reads in MiXCR, one entry per CDR3 protein. The repertoire holds about 71,000 distinct CDR3 sequences, with around 30% as singletons. From germline, CDR1 is SQVTM and CDR2 ANQGSEA. The CDR3 totals 12 residues. The V gene end was trimmed by 5 bases and the J gene end by 4 bases; junction bases not matched to a gene: 4.

The sequences come from PBMCs, collected before treatment. The TCR was taken from a female donor with ovarian cancer. The chain uses TRBV29-1 and TRBJ1-1; 7 nucleotides line up with TRBD1. In DNA form, the CDR3 reads TGCAGCGTTCAGACAGGGAGCACTGAAGCTTTCTTT. It translates to CSVQTGSTEAFF.